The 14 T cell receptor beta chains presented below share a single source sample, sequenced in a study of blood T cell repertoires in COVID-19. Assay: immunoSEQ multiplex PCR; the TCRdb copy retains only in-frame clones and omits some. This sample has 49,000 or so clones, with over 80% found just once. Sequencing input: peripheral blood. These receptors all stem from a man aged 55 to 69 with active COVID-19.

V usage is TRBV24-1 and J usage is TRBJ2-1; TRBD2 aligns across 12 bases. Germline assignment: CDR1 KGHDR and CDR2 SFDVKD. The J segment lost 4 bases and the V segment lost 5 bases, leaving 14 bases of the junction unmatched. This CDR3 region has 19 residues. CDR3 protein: CATSAHRGTGLAGYNEQFF. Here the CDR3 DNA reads TGTGCCACCAGTGCCCATCGGGGGACGGGACTAGCGGGTTACAATGAGCAGTTCTTC.

This CDR3 reads CASSQGPGTEWGSPLHF. The CDR3 region has the DNA TGTGCCAGCAGCCAAGGCCCCGGGACAGAGTGGGGTTCACCCCTCCACTTT. The genes are TRBV14 and TRBJ1-6, with 7 nucleotides matching TRBD1. Germline loops: CDR1 SGHDN, CDR2 FVKESK. The CDR3 contains 17 residues. Germline trimming cut 1 base from V and 9 bases from J; bases unmatched to any gene: 12.

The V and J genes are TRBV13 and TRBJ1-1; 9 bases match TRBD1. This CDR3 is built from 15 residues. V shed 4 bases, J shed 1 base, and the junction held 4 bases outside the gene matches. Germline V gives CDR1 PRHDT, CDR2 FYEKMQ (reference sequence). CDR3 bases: TGTGCCAGCAGCTACAGGACAGGGGCGAACACTGAAGCTTTCTTT. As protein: CASSYRTGANTEAFF. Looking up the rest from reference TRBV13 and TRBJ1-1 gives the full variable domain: AAGVIQSPRHLIKEKRETATLKCYPIPRHDTVYWYQQGPGQDPQFLISFYEKMQSDKGSIPDRFSAQQFSDYHSELNMSSLELGDSALYFCASSYRTGANTEAFFGQGTRLTVV.

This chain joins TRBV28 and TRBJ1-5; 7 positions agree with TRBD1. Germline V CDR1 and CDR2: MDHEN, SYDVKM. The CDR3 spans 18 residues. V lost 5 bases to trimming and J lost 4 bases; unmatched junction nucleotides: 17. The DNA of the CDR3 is TGTGCCAGCAGTCGTACGGCCCTCCGGACAGGAGGGAATCAGCCCCAGCATTTT. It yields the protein CASSRTALRTGGNQPQHF. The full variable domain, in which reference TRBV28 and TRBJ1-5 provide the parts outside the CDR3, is DVKVTQSSRYLVKRTGEKVFLECVQDMDHENMFWYRQDPGLGLRLIYFSYDVKMKEKGDIPEGYSVSREKKERFSLILESASTNQTSMYLCASSRTALRTGGNQPQHFGDGTRLSIL.

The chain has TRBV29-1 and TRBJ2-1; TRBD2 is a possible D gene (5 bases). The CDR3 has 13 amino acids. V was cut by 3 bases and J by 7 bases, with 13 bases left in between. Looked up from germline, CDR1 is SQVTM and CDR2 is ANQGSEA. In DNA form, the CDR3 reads TGCAGCGTTGAGGCGGGTTACGGGAATGAGCAGTTCTTC. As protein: CSVEAGYGNEQFF.

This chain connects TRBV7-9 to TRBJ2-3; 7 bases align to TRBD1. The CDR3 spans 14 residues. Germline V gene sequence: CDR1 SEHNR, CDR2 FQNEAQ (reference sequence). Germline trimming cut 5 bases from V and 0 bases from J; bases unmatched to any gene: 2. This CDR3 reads CASSTTGSTDTQYF. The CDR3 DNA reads TGTGCCAGCAGCACGACAGGGAGCACAGATACGCAGTATTTT. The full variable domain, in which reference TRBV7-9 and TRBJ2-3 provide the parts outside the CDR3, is DTGVSQNPRHKITKRGQNVTFRCDPISEHNRLYWYRQTLGQGPEFLTYFQNEAQLEKSRLLSDRFSAERPKGSFSTLEIQRTEQGDSAMYLCASSTTGSTDTQYFGPGTRLTVL.

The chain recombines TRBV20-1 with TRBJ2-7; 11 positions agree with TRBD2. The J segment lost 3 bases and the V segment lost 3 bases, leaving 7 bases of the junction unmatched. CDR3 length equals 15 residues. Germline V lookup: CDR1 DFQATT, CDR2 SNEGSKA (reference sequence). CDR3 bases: TGCAGTGCTAGTGGCGGACTAGCGGGCCTCTACGAGCAGTACTTC. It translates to CSASGGLAGLYEQYF.

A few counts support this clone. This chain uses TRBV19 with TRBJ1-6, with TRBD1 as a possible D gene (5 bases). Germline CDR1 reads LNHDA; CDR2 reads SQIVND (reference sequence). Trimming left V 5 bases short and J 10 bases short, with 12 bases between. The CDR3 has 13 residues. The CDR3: CASSWQGGSPLHF. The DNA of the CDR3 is TGTGCCAGTAGTTGGCAGGGTGGCTCACCCCTCCACTTT.

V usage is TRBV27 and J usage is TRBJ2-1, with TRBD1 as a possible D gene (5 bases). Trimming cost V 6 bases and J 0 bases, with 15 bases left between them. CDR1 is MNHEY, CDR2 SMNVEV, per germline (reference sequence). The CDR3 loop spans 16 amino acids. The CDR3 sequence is CASSYTHRNSYNEQFF. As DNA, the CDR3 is TGTGCCAGCAGCTACACTCACAGGAACTCCTACAATGAGCAGTTCTTC.

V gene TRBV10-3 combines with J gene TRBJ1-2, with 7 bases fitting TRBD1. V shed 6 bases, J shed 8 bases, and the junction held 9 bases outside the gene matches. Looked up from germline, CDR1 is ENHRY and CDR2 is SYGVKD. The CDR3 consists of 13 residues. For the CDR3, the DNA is TGTGCCATCAGCGGAACAGGGGTCCTCGGCTACACCTTC. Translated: CAISGTGVLGYTF.

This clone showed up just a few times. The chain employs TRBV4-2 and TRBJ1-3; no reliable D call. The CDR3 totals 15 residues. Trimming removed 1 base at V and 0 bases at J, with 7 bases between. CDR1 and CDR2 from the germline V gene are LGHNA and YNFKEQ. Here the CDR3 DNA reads TGTGCCAGCAGCCAAGCGTATAGCTCTGGAAACACCATATATTTT. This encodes CASSQAYSSGNTIYF.

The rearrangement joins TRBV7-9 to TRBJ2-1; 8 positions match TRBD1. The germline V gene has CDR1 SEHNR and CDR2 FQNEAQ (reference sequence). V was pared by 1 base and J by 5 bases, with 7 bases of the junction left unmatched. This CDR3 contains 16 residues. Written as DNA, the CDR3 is TGTGCCAGCAGCTTAGGTCCGGACAGGGAGAACAATGAGCAGTTCTTC. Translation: CASSLGPDRENNEQFF.

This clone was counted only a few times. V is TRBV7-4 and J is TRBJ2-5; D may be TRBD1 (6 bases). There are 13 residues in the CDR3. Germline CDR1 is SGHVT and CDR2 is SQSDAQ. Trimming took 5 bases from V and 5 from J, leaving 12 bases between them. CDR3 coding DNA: TGTGCCAGCAGCCACAGGGCCGGGGAGACCCAGTACTTC. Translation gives CASSHRAGETQYF.

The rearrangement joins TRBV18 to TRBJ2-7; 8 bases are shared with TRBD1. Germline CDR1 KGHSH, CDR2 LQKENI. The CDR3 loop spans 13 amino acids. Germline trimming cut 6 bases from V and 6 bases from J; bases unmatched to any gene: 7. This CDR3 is CASSPQGASEQYF. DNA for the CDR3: TGTGCCAGCTCTCCCCAGGGGGCTAGCGAGCAGTACTTC.